A single sample is the source of the 28 T cell receptor beta chains below, sequenced in a study of T cell responses to AZD1222 COVID-19 vaccine. TCRdb's copy holds only in-frame clones and misses some; the assay was immunoSEQ multiplex PCR. The profile covers approximately 180,000 clones, with approximately 92% appearing a single time and 10% taken by the ten largest. The sequenced sample was peripheral blood, obtained on day 0 of AZD1222 vaccination. The source is an adult in good health.

The gene calls are TRBV5-6 and TRBJ1-1; TRBD1 matches 7 bases. CDR1 is SGHDT and CDR2 is YYEEEE in the germline V gene. The junction had 5 bases not matched to a gene; V was cut back by 3 bases and J by 0 bases. This CDR3 contains 15 residues. The CDR3 DNA reads TGTGCCAGCAGCTCCCTGGACAGGATGAACACTGAAGCTTTCTTT. It is translated as CASSSLDRMNTEAFF.

The genes are TRBV7-2 and TRBJ1-1; no definite D call. The germline V gene encodes CDR1 SGHTA and CDR2 FQGNSA. The CDR3 runs 13 residues. Trimming shortened V by 5 bases and J by 1 base, and 8 bases separated the two germline ends. DNA for the CDR3: TGTGCCAGCAGCCCAACACGGAACACTGAAGCTTTCTTT. It specifies CASSPTRNTEAFF.

This chain joins TRBV21-1 and TRBJ2-7; TRBD1, the table's D call, was not compared with the DNA. TRBV21-1 is shown as a pseudogene. This CDR3 is 16 amino acids long. The DNA for the CDR3 is TGTGCCAGCAGCCCCCAGACAGGGGCAGTCTCCTACGAGCAGTACGTC. Encoded protein: CASSPQTGAVSYEQYV.

The gene calls are TRBV7-3 and TRBJ2-1; D not certain. V was shortened by 2 bases and J by 5 bases, with 13 bases between the two germline ends. There are 15 residues in the CDR3. CDR1 SGHTA and CDR2 FQGTGA come from the germline V gene. The CDR3, as DNA: TGTGCCAGCAGCTTAGTCCGAACAGCAAACAATGAGCAGTTCTTC. Residues: CASSLVRTANNEQFF.

This sequence joins TRBV19 and TRBJ2-3, with D perhaps given as TRBD1 or TRBD2 (6 bases each). Germline lookup yields CDR1 LNHDA and CDR2 SQIVND (reference sequence). Deletions cut 10 bases from V and 0 bases from J, with 11 bases between. This CDR3 has 13 residues. The CDR3: CATLGGSTDTQYF. DNA of the CDR3: TGTGCCACCCTAGGGGGGAGCACAGATACGCAGTATTTT.

The V call is TRBV5-6, the J call TRBJ2-3, with a weak D call TRBD1 (5 bases). Germline V gene lookup returns CDR1 SGHDT and CDR2 YYEEEE. The CDR3 loop spans 16 amino acids. Trimming took 2 bases from V and 4 from J, leaving 17 bases between them. CDR3 sequence reads: CASSFIPGSKADTQYF. The CDR3 nucleotides read TGTGCCAGCAGCTTCATCCCAGGGTCAAAAGCAGATACGCAGTATTTT.

The V and J genes are TRBV6-4 and TRBJ1-6; D remains unclear. CDR3 length equals 13 residues. Per germline, CDR1 MRHNA and CDR2 SNTAGT. V lost 2 bases to trimming and J lost 7 bases, with 6 bases between them. The CDR3: CASSDIPNSPLHF. The CDR3, as DNA: TGTGCCAGCAGTGACATCCCGAATTCACCCCTCCACTTT.

The rearrangement uses TRBV6-2 or TRBV6-3 and TRBJ1-1; the D is unclear. Germline CDR1 MNHEY, CDR2 SVGEGT. The CDR3 is 15 amino acids. V lost 6 bases to trimming and J lost 1 base, with 15 bases between them. The CDR3 DNA follows: TGTGCCAGCAGCTTGGACCCTACTGCGAACACTGAAGCTTTCTTT. It specifies CASSLDPTANTEAFF.

The chain links TRBV19 to TRBJ1-2; TRBD1 aligns across 7 bases. The germline V gene has CDR1 LNHDA and CDR2 SQIVND (reference sequence). This CDR3 contains 16 residues. Trimming took 9 bases from V and 5 from J; bases not matched to a gene: 18. The chain's CDR3 is CASTPHRAGGLYGYTF. DNA for the CDR3: TGTGCCAGCACGCCACACCGGGCAGGGGGATTGTATGGCTACACCTTC.

The count of this clone is one. The rearrangement joins TRBV11-3 to TRBJ2-7; a possible D gene is TRBD1 (6 bases). The ends were cut back, 4 bases at V and 5 bases at J, with 12 bases in the middle. This CDR3 is built from 13 residues. Germline CDR1 and CDR2: SGHNT and YENEEA. CDR3 nucleotide sequence: TGTGCCAGCAGCTCGACAGGTACCCACGAGCAGTACTTC. It encodes CASSSTGTHEQYF. Together with reference TRBV11-3 and TRBJ2-7, the CDR3 gives the full variable domain: EAGVVQSPRYKIIEKKQPVAFWCNPISGHNTLYWYLQNLGQGPELLIRYENEEAVDDSQLPKDRFSAERLKGVDSTLKIQPAELGDSAVYLCASSSTGTHEQYFGPGTRLTVT.

This chain connects TRBV4-3 to TRBJ2-2, with TRBD2 identical over 12 bases. The germline V gene encodes CDR1 LGHNA and CDR2 YSLEER. V shed 1 base, J shed 4 bases, and the junction held 7 bases outside the gene matches. The length of the CDR3 is 18 residues. The CDR3 region has the DNA TGCGCCAGCAGCCAAGGGCGGCTAGCGGGGGGGCCCACCGGGGAGCTGTTTTTT. Translation gives CASSQGRLAGGPTGELFF.

The J gene is TRBJ2-5, the V gene TRBV13, with TRBD2 identical over 7 bases. Germline CDR1 is PRHDT and CDR2 is FYEKMQ (reference sequence). The CDR3 is 16 amino acids. V lost 5 bases to trimming and J lost 9 bases; unmatched junction nucleotides: 18. The CDR3 DNA sequence: TGTGCCAGCAGCCGGGAGGAGGGCAGCGATCTTTCGGCCCAGTACTTC. Its protein is CASSREEGSDLSAQYF. Combining the CDR3 with reference TRBV13 and TRBJ2-5 gives the whole variable domain AAGVIQSPRHLIKEKRETATLKCYPIPRHDTVYWYQQGPGQDPQFLISFYEKMQSDKGSIPDRFSAQQFSDYHSELNMSSLELGDSALYFCASSREEGSDLSAQYFGPGTRLLVL.

The chain carries TRBV7-2 and TRBJ1-4, with D unresolved. The CDR3 loop spans 15 amino acids. Trimming shortened V by 5 bases and J by 0 bases, and 10 bases separated the two germline ends. Germline CDR1 reads SGHTA; CDR2 reads FQGNSA. The CDR3 here is CASSIDSATNEKLFF. Here the CDR3 DNA reads TGTGCCAGCAGCATTGACTCCGCAACTAATGAAAAACTGTTTTTT.

This chain uses TRBV28 with TRBJ1-2, with 8 bases lining up with TRBD1. This CDR3 is 13 amino acids long. With 6 bases clipped from V and 7 bases from J, the junction kept 7 bases outside the gene matches. Germline V gene data show CDR1 as MDHEN and CDR2 as SYDVKM. The CDR3 loop reads CASRTGTGRGYTF. The CDR3 DNA reads TGTGCCAGCAGAACCGGGACAGGTCGTGGCTACACCTTC.

V and J are TRBV19 and TRBJ2-2; no clear D. The CDR3 loop spans 13 amino acids. The germline V and J ends were trimmed by 7 bases and 6 bases, with 12 bases remaining between them. Germline CDR1 LNHDA, CDR2 SQIVND (reference sequence). The CDR3 loop reads CASTRSGPGELFF. DNA for the CDR3: TGTGCCAGTACTCGTAGTGGGCCCGGGGAGCTGTTTTTT.

This clone was seen a handful of times. The chain employs TRBV28 and TRBJ1-6, with no clear D. Germline assignment: CDR1 MDHEN and CDR2 SYDVKM. This CDR3 is 15 amino acids long. The V end was cut by 2 bases, the J end by 6 bases, with 11 bases between. The CDR3 loop is CASSLRGLLNSPLHF. DNA of the CDR3: TGTGCCAGCAGTTTAAGAGGACTCCTTAATTCACCCCTCCACTTT.

This chain uses TRBV24-1 with TRBJ1-2; 7 bases are a match to TRBD1. Germline CDR1 reads KGHDR; CDR2 reads SFDVKD. The CDR3 has 14 amino acids. V shed 1 base and J 4 bases; nucleotides not matched to a gene: 2. The CDR3 here is CATSDFNRGYGYTF. CDR3 DNA: TGTGCCACCAGTGATTTCAACAGGGGCTATGGCTACACCTTC.

The rearrangement links TRBV6-5 to TRBJ1-5; a weak D match, TRBD1 (5 bases). Germline-derived CDR1 and CDR2 are MNHEY and SVGAGI. The CDR3 runs to 12 residues. V lost 10 bases and J 2 bases, leaving 9 bases between the germline ends. CDR3 in DNA: TGTGCCACCCAGGGAGGCAATCAGCCCCAGCATTTT. Protein product: CATQGGNQPQHF.

The CDR3 region is CAIPDREGYTF. DNA of the CDR3: TGTGCCATCCCGGACAGGGAAGGCTACACCTTC. The rearrangement uses TRBV3-1 (or the pseudogene TRBV3-2) and TRBJ1-2, with 8 positions matching TRBD1. With V trimmed by 10 bases and J by 8 bases, 6 bases remained unmatched. CDR1 and CDR2 from the germline V gene are LGHDT and YNNKEL (reference sequence). This CDR3 contains 11 residues.

This clone was observed once. This chain connects TRBV5-4 to TRBJ2-1; tentative D call: TRBD1 (6 bases). In germline, CDR1 is SGHNT, CDR2 YYREEE (reference sequence). The length of the CDR3 is 17 residues. V lost 1 base to trimming and J lost 8 bases, with 22 bases between them. The CDR3 region is CASSLSSGTRGYDEQFF. CDR3 in DNA: TGTGCCAGCAGCTTGAGTTCAGGGACGAGGGGGTACGATGAGCAGTTCTTC.

The gene calls are TRBV10-3 and TRBJ1-2; TRBD1 matches 12 bases. The junction had 4 bases not matched to a gene; V was cut back by 4 bases and J by 4 bases. The CDR3 is 15 amino acids. Germline CDR1 reads ENHRY; CDR2 reads SYGVKD. The chain's CDR3 is CAISGGQGASYGYTF. In DNA, the CDR3 is TGTGCCATCAGTGGGGGACAGGGGGCCTCCTATGGCTACACCTTC.

V usage is TRBV6-1 and J usage is TRBJ1-2; no definite D call. Germline values: CDR1 MNHNS, CDR2 SASEGT. The V and J ends lost 0 bases and 9 bases respectively, with 14 bases between them. The CDR3 is 14 residues long. CDR3 nucleotides: TGTGCCAGCAGTGAAGCCCATCCAGAGAGACGCTACACCTTC. Its protein is CASSEAHPERRYTF.

J is TRBJ1-2 and V is TRBV5-5, with 8 bases lining up with TRBD1. The V segment lost 0 bases and the J segment 5 bases; nucleotides outside the gene matches: 6. Germline-derived CDR1 and CDR2 are SGHKS and YYEKEE (reference sequence). This CDR3 contains 15 residues. The CDR3 spells CASSLVQGATYGYTF. CDR3 nucleotides: TGTGCCAGCAGCTTGGTTCAGGGGGCGACGTATGGCTACACCTTC. Supplemented by reference TRBV5-5 and TRBJ1-2, the full variable domain reads DAGVTQSPTHLIKTRGQQVTLRCSPISGHKSVSWYQQVLGQGPQFIFQYYEKEERGRGNFPDRFSARQFPNYSSELNVNALLLGDSALYLCASSLVQGATYGYTFGSGTRLTVV.

J is TRBJ1-1 and V is TRBV2; D unclear. Trimming shortened V by 11 bases and J by 0 bases, and 10 bases separated the two germline ends. Germline values: CDR1 SNHLY, CDR2 FYNNEI. The length of the CDR3 is 12 residues. For the CDR3, the DNA is TGTGCCGGAAGGTTCATGAACACTGAAGCTTTCTTT. This codes for CAGRFMNTEAFF.

V is TRBV18 and J is TRBJ1-1; D is unclear. V lost 6 bases and J lost 4, with 21 bases in between. CDR3 length: 16 residues. Germline V gives CDR1 KGHSH, CDR2 LQKENI. The CDR3 region has the DNA TGTGCCAGCTCGAAGAGTGCTGGCTCGAGGAGCACTGAAGCTTTCTTT. Protein sequence: CASSKSAGSRSTEAFF.

The V call is TRBV19, the J call TRBJ1-3; D is unresolved. The CDR3 contains 13 residues. Germline CDR1 and CDR2: LNHDA and SQIVND (reference sequence). Trimming cost V 6 bases and J 3 bases, with 9 bases left between them. DNA for the CDR3: TGTGCCAGTAGCCCGTACGATGGAAACACCATATATTTT. Its translation: CASSPYDGNTIYF.

The V call is TRBV7-2, the J call TRBJ1-1, with a possible D match to TRBD1 (6 bases). The CDR3 spans 15 residues. Trimming left V 4 bases short and J 1 base short, with 13 bases between. Germline CDR1 and CDR2: SGHTA and FQGNSA. The CDR3 reads CASSSGQPGNTEAFF. CDR3 coding DNA: TGTGCCAGCAGCTCCGGACAGCCGGGGAACACTGAAGCTTTCTTT. Filled out from reference TRBV7-2 and TRBJ1-1, the complete variable domain reads GAGVSQSPSNKVTEKGKDVELRCDPISGHTALYWYRQSLGQGLEFLIYFQGNSAPDKSGLPSDRFSAERTGGSVSTLTIQRTQQEDSAVYLCASSSGQPGNTEAFFGQGTRLTVV.

This clone showed up just once. The chain links TRBV7-2 to TRBJ2-5, with 13 bases matching TRBD2. Germline CDR1 reads SGHTA; CDR2 reads FQGNSA. The CDR3 covers 16 residues. V dropped 4 bases and J dropped 1; count of bases not matched to a gene: 3. CDR3 protein: CASSWGLAGFQETQYF. The CDR3 DNA reads TGTGCCAGCAGCTGGGGACTAGCGGGGTTCCAAGAGACCCAGTACTTC.